This T cell receptor (beta chain) was sequenced in a study of blood T cell repertoires in COVID-19. About the research overall: Collection of acute and convalescent COVID-19 samples took place in the United States, Italy and Spain. Sources were T cells, B-cell-depleted T cells, or PBMCs; the material itself was cDNA or gDNA.

Original methodology: Reference gene primer amplification yielded estimated nucleated cell counts. Only in-frame clones appear in the TCRdb table, and some are missing; sequencing was by immunoSEQ multiplex PCR. The D gene and trimming were derived from the DNA, and the V and J assignments and clone size from that table. Found here are hundreds of thousands of clones, more than 70% of them singletons; the top ten hold roughly 8.8%. Sequenced sample: peripheral blood. The source is a woman aged 50 to 65 with acute or convalescent COVID-19.

The CDR3 region has the DNA TGCGCCAGCAGCCCCGGGGGGCTCTACACTGAAGCTTTCTTT. Amino acid sequence: CASSPGGLYTEAFF. J is TRBJ1-1 and V is TRBV5-1, with TRBD1 as a possible D gene (6 bases). The CDR3 contains 14 residues. Trimming stripped 4 bases from V and 3 bases from J, with 13 bases between. Germline V gene lookup returns CDR1 SGHRS and CDR2 YFSETQ.